The 27 T cell receptor beta chains below all came from one sample that was sequenced in a study of Ad26.COV2.S vaccination and SARS-CoV-2 variants. Treatment meaning: approximately 18 received Ad26.COV2.S at low or high dose, single or two shots; five or six received placebo; per-sample allocation not given. Specimens were obtained on day 63 following the first vaccine or placebo injection. Using immunoSEQ multiplex PCR, the repertoire was profiled, and TCRdb retains in-frame clones only, with some absent. The repertoire has about 440,000 clones, approximately 90% of them found once; the top ten carry more than 10%. The sequencing used peripheral blood, collected in a trial of Ad26.COV2.S vaccine versus placebo. Receptor source: a person between 18 and 65 years old who received the Ad26.COV2.S COVID-19 vaccine or a placebo.

The genes are TRBV2 and TRBJ1-1; unclear D gene. With 6 bases removed from V and 2 bases from J, the gap between germline ends came to 7 bases. Germline V gene sequence: CDR1 SNHLY, CDR2 FYNNEI. The CDR3 totals 12 residues. CDR3 sequence: CASRDFNTEAFF. The CDR3 coding sequence is TGTGCCAGCAGGGACTTCAACACTGAAGCTTTCTTT.

CDR3 in amino acids: CASSLIQGKAFF. CDR3 coding DNA: TGTGCCAGCAGCTTAATTCAGGGAAAGGCTTTCTTT. V is TRBV7-9 and J is TRBJ1-1; TRBD1 is a possible D gene (5 bases). Trimming removed 2 bases from V and 11 bases from J, with 12 bases in between. CDR3 size: 12 residues. Germline V lookup: CDR1 SEHNR, CDR2 FQNEAQ (reference sequence). The whole variable domain, remainder taken from reference TRBV7-9 and TRBJ1-1, is DTGVSQNPRHKITKRGQNVTFRCDPISEHNRLYWYRQTLGQGPEFLTYFQNEAQLEKSRLLSDRFSAERPKGSFSTLEIQRTEQGDSAMYLCASSLIQGKAFFGQGTRLTVV.

The chain joins TRBV19 to TRBJ1-5, with D hard to call. This CDR3 has 12 residues. Germline V gene data show CDR1 as LNHDA and CDR2 as SQIVND (reference sequence). V was pared by 3 bases and J by 5 bases, with 5 bases between. The CDR3 protein is CASSMQDQPQHF. CDR3 sequence (DNA): TGTGCCAGTAGTATGCAGGATCAGCCCCAGCATTTT.

As regards this clone: One end of the junction is discordant with germline, which a read error may explain. The gene calls are TRBV5-4 and TRBJ2-7, with 8 bases lining up with TRBD2. Germline loops: CDR1 SGHNT, CDR2 YYREEE (reference sequence). The CDR3 has 12 residues. CDR3 sequence reads: CASSLAGTSGLF. For the CDR3, the DNA is TGTGCCAGCAGCTTGGCCGGGACTAGTGGACTCTTC.

The chain combines TRBV6-5 with TRBJ1-5, with a weak D call TRBD1 (6 bases). V was cut by 6 bases and J by 0 bases, with 12 bases left in between. Germline V CDR1 and CDR2: MNHEY, SVGAGI. CDR3 length: 15 residues. The CDR3 region is CASSGQRHSNQPQHF. In DNA, the CDR3 is TGTGCCAGCAGCGGACAGCGTCATAGCAATCAGCCCCAGCATTTT.

This clone turned up a few times. This chain joins TRBV30 and TRBJ1-4; D might be TRBD1 (5 bases). This CDR3 comprises 13 residues. V was clipped by 6 bases and J by 3 bases, with 11 bases between them. The V gene's germline CDR1 is GTSNPN and CDR2 SVGIG (reference sequence). The CDR3 sequence is CACPGSSNEKLFF. The DNA of the CDR3 is TGTGCCTGCCCAGGGTCATCTAATGAAAAACTGTTTTTT. The variable domain in full, with the rest retrieved from reference TRBV30 and TRBJ1-4, is SQTIHQWPATLVQPVGSPLSLECTVEGTSNPNLYWYRQAAGRGLQLLFYSVGIGQISSEVPQNLSASRPQDRQFILSSKKLLLSDSGFYLCACPGSSNEKLFFGSGTQLSVL.

The rearrangement joins TRBV3-1 (or the pseudogene TRBV3-2) to TRBJ1-5; D uncertain. The germline V gene encodes CDR1 LGHDT and CDR2 YNNKEL (reference sequence). V lost 3 bases and J 2 bases, leaving 8 bases between the germline ends. The CDR3 is 14 amino acids. This chain's CDR3 is CASSQGQGNQPQHF. CDR3 sequence (DNA): TGTGCCAGCAGCCAGGGCCAGGGCAATCAGCCCCAGCATTTT.

The J gene is TRBJ2-3, the V gene TRBV30, with D possibly matching TRBD2 (5 bases). V was trimmed by 0 bases and J by 1 base, leaving 8 bases between them. The CDR3 consists of 14 residues. Germline V gene sequence: CDR1 GTSNPN, CDR2 SVGIG (reference sequence). For the CDR3, the DNA is TGTGCCTGGAGTGTGCCCGGGGGCACAGATACGCAGTATTTT. Residues: CAWSVPGGTDTQYF.

This clone showed up just a few times. V is TRBV27 and J is TRBJ1-1; TRBD1 matches at 8 bases. Germline CDR1 is MNHEY and CDR2 is SMNVEV (reference sequence). The V and J ends lost 3 bases and 0 bases, in that order; junction bases with no gene match: 3. The CDR3 loop spans 15 amino acids. The CDR3 spells CASSFWTGMNTEAFF. For the CDR3, the DNA is TGTGCCAGCAGTTTCTGGACAGGGATGAACACTGAAGCTTTCTTT.

The chain has TRBV30 and TRBJ2-7; maybe TRBD2 (5 bases). Germline V gene sequence: CDR1 GTSNPN, CDR2 SVGIG (reference sequence). The CDR3 contains 13 residues. V gave up 4 bases and J gave up 4 bases, with 14 bases separating them. In DNA, the CDR3 is TGTGCCTGGATGGTGGATACGGGATACGAGCAGTACTTC. It yields the protein CAWMVDTGYEQYF. The full variable domain, completed using reference TRBV30 and TRBJ2-7, is SQTIHQWPATLVQPVGSPLSLECTVEGTSNPNLYWYRQAAGRGLQLLFYSVGIGQISSEVPQNLSASRPQDRQFILSSKKLLLSDSGFYLCAWMVDTGYEQYFGPGTRLTVT.

CDR3 protein: CASSPVVAGLTDTQYF. The CDR3 DNA reads as TGTGCCAGCTCACCAGTGGTAGCGGGACTCACAGATACGCAGTATTTT. The chain recombines TRBV18 with TRBJ2-3; TRBD2 matches at 8 bases. The CDR3 is 16 amino acids. The junction had 6 bases not matched to a gene; V was cut back by 2 bases and J by 2 bases. CDR1 and CDR2 (germline): KGHSH, LQKENI.

The chain joins TRBV28 to TRBJ2-3, with 9 bases identical to TRBD1. CDR1 MDHEN and CDR2 SYDVKM come from the germline V gene. Trimming removed 2 bases from V and 3 bases from J; junction bases left unmatched: 6. The CDR3 has 16 residues. The CDR3 coding sequence is TGTGCCAGCAGTTTAGACGAAGGGACAGGGACAGATACGCAGTATTTT. It translates to CASSLDEGTGTDTQYF.

The chain links TRBV5-1 to TRBJ2-1; 13 nucleotides match TRBD2. With V trimmed by 4 bases and J by 5 bases, 15 bases remained unmatched. The CDR3 length is 19 residues. Per germline, CDR1 SGHRS and CDR2 YFSETQ. The CDR3 is CASSRSPLLAGGLDNEQFF. As DNA, the CDR3 is TGCGCCAGCAGCCGAAGTCCGTTACTAGCGGGAGGGCTAGACAATGAGCAGTTCTTC.

The chain carries TRBV7-3 and TRBJ2-2; unclear D gene. Deletions cut 8 bases from V and 2 bases from J, with 12 bases between. CDR1 is SGHTA, CDR2 FQGTGA, per germline. The CDR3 spans 14 residues. The CDR3 loop is CASAAQPNTGELFF. The CDR3 coding sequence is TGTGCCAGCGCTGCCCAGCCCAACACCGGGGAGCTGTTTTTT.

The V call is TRBV4-2, the J call TRBJ2-7; TRBD2 matches 14 bases. In germline, CDR1 is LGHNA, CDR2 YNFKEQ. The CDR3 runs to 18 residues. Trimming at V came to 6 bases and at J to 5 bases, leaving 15 bases not matched to a gene. CDR3 sequence: CASSAWHGTSGRSNEQYF. The CDR3 coding sequence is TGTGCCAGCAGTGCGTGGCACGGGACTAGCGGGAGATCCAACGAGCAGTACTTC.

This chain joins TRBV2 and TRBJ2-2, with D unresolved. Germline V gene lookup returns CDR1 SNHLY and CDR2 FYNNEI. Deletions cut 6 bases from V and 2 bases from J, with 13 bases between. This CDR3 has 15 residues. The CDR3 coding sequence is TGTGCCAGCAGGGATCAGACGGTTAACACCGGGGAGCTGTTTTTT. It yields the protein CASRDQTVNTGELFF.

The chain employs TRBV23-1 and TRBJ2-7; no reliable D call. TRBV23-1 is flagged as an ORF with uncertain function. This CDR3 contains 11 residues. Trimming left V 2 bases short and J 5 bases short, with 4 bases between. The CDR3 DNA reads TGCGCCAGCAGTCAACGACACGAGCAGTACTTC. Translation: CASSQRHEQYF.

The chain uses TRBV2 and TRBJ1-6, with D perhaps TRBD1 (6 bases). The CDR3 runs 18 residues. The germline V gene has CDR1 SNHLY and CDR2 FYNNEI. V was trimmed by 6 bases and J by 9 bases, leaving 27 bases between them. The CDR3 region has the DNA TGTGCCAGCAGCCCAAGACCGACGTCCCGAGGACAGTTTTCACCCCTCCACTTT. Translating it yields CASSPRPTSRGQFSPLHF.

The J gene is TRBJ1-5, the V gene TRBV7-9; possible D gene TRBD1, 5 bases. CDR3 size: 13 residues. Deletions cut 5 bases from V and 5 bases from J, with 10 bases between. Germline V lookup: CDR1 SEHNR, CDR2 FQNEAQ (reference sequence). CDR3 residues: CASSPWGDQPQHF. In DNA, the CDR3 is TGTGCCAGCAGCCCCTGGGGGGATCAGCCCCAGCATTTT.

In its sample, this clone was seen a few times. The chain combines TRBV5-1 with TRBJ2-2; no clear D gene. The CDR3 loop spans 14 amino acids. From germline, CDR1 is SGHRS and CDR2 YFSETQ. The V end was cut by 2 bases, the J end by 2 bases, with 7 bases between. For the CDR3, the DNA is TGCGCCAGCAGCTTCCCCGACAACACCGGGGAGCTGTTTTTT. It encodes CASSFPDNTGELFF. The full variable domain, in which reference TRBV5-1 and TRBJ2-2 provide the parts outside the CDR3, is KAGVTQTPRYLIKTRGQQVTLSCSPISGHRSVSWYQQTPGQGLQFLFEYFSETQRNKGNFPGRFSGRQFSNSRSEMNVSTLELGDSALYLCASSFPDNTGELFFGEGSRLTVL.

The sample holds one count of this clone. This chain connects TRBV4-3 to TRBJ1-1; no definite D call. The CDR3 has 15 amino acids. Trimming removed 4 bases at V and 3 bases at J, with 15 bases between. CDR1 LGHNA and CDR2 YSLEER come from the germline V gene. CDR3 loop: CASSPDLAADTEAFF. CDR3 sequence (DNA): TGCGCCAGCAGCCCGGATCTTGCTGCGGACACTGAAGCTTTCTTT.

CDR3 region: CASRILAGGDNEQFF. In DNA form, the CDR3 reads TGCGCCAGCAGGATACTAGCGGGAGGGGACAATGAGCAGTTCTTC. The genes are TRBV5-1 and TRBJ2-1, with 13 bases matching TRBD2. This CDR3 is built from 15 residues. V lost 5 bases to trimming and J lost 5 bases; unmatched junction nucleotides: 4. CDR1 and CDR2 from the germline V gene are SGHRS and YFSETQ.

The chain has TRBV27 and TRBJ1-3; unclear D gene. This CDR3 region has 13 residues. Trimming cost V 8 bases and J 3 bases, with 11 bases left between them. The germline V gene has CDR1 MNHEY and CDR2 SMNVEV (reference sequence). The CDR3 sequence is CASGVGIGNTIYF. The DNA of the CDR3 is TGTGCCAGCGGTGTCGGGATTGGAAACACCATATATTTT.

The chain's CDR3 is CASRMGSGANVLTF. The CDR3 nucleotides read TGTGCCAGCAGGATGGGGTCGGGGGCCAACGTCCTGACTTTC. The chain has TRBV28 and TRBJ2-6; D remains ambiguous. The CDR3 totals 14 residues. Germline CDR1 MDHEN, CDR2 SYDVKM. V dropped 6 bases and J dropped 4 bases, with 10 bases sitting between them.

The chain carries TRBV29-1 and TRBJ1-1; D unresolved. Between the trimmed V and J ends, which lost 4 bases and 1 base, there was a span of 16 bases. In germline, CDR1 is SQVTM, CDR2 ANQGSEA. This CDR3 has 15 residues. The CDR3 DNA follows: TGCAGCGTTGGAGGTGGAGGGCTTGGGAACACTGAAGCTTTCTTT. This encodes CSVGGGGLGNTEAFF. Supplemented by reference TRBV29-1 and TRBJ1-1, the full variable domain reads SAVISQKPSRDICQRGTSLTIQCQVDSQVTMMFWYRQQPGQSLTLIATANQGSEATYESGFVIDKFPISRPNLTFSTLTVSNMSPEDSSIYLCSVGGGGLGNTEAFFGQGTRLTVV.

The CDR3 DNA sequence: TGCAGCGCCGCCAGGGGACAGGGAATCACCGGGGAGCTGTTTTTT. This encodes CSAARGQGITGELFF. The chain has TRBV29-1 and TRBJ2-2, with 9 bases identical to TRBD1. The CDR3 consists of 15 residues. Germline values: CDR1 SQVTM, CDR2 ANQGSEA. Germline trimming cut 7 bases from V and 4 bases from J; bases unmatched to any gene: 10.

This chain joins TRBV7-2 and TRBJ1-5, with D unresolved. The V gene lost 5 bases and the J gene lost 1 base, with 6 bases spanning the gap. The germline V gene has CDR1 SGHTA and CDR2 FQGNSA. This CDR3 is 13 amino acids long. The CDR3 here is CASSPWSNQPQHF. CDR3 nucleotide sequence: TGTGCCAGCAGCCCGTGGAGCAATCAGCCCCAGCATTTT.